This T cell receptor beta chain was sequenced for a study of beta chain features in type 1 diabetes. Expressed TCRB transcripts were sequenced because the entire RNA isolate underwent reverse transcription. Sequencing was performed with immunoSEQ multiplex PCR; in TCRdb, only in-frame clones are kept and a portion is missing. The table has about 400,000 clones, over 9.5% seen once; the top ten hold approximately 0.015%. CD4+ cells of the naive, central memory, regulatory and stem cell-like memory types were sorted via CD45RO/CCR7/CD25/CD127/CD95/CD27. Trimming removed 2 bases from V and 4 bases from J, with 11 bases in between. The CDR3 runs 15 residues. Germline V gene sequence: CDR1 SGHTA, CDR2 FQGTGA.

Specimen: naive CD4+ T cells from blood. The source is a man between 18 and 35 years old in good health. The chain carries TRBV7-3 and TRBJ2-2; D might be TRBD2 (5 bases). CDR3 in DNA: TGTGCCAGCAGCTTAGGTACCCGGGGCACCGGGGAGCTGTTTTTT. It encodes CASSLGTRGTGELFF.